This TCR beta chain was retrieved from a study of cytomegalovirus exposure and HLA in healthy donors. General study results and limits: Among TCR beta chains, those listed as cytomegalovirus-associated numbered more than 150. The tendency of first-cohort TCR clusters to co-occur in the roughly 120 validation repertoires was identified by a subsequent analysis. Among the CMV-associated chains, a few were confirmed in vitro as specific for CMV antigens.

With respect to this clone: Its specificity is not known.

Data came from immunoSEQ multiplex PCR; TCRdb stores just in-frame clones and leaves some out. The sample has about 82,000 clones, roughly 93% seen once. The receptor was derived from a man in his late teens or twenties in good health and CMV-seronegative. Source material: PBMCs.

CDR3 sequence reads: CASSYSGGDYGYTF. Written as DNA, the CDR3 is TGTGCCAGCAGTTACAGTGGGGGGGACTATGGCTACACCTTC. The genes are TRBV6-5 and TRBJ1-2; perhaps TRBD1 as D (5 bases). The germline V gene has CDR1 MNHEY and CDR2 SVGAGI. Trimming removed 2 bases from V and 3 bases from J, with 10 bases in between. The CDR3 is made up of 14 amino acids.